The rows below give T cell receptor beta chains drawn from one sample of a study of shared clonotypes between healthy human individuals. Profiling relied on immunoSEQ multiplex PCR, and the TCRdb table lists in-frame clones only, not all of them. The table lists roughly 2,300,000 clones, around 90% of them singletons. Sequencing used naive CD4+ T cells from PBMCs. The origin of the receptors is a man aged 18 to 35 in good health. Some clones in this sample may be carry-over from other donors' samples. CDR3s include the opening cysteine and the closing phenylalanine or tryptophan. Each record gives: CDR3 DNA, CDR3 protein, V gene, D gene, clone size, J gene. A D gene is named only where the DNA matches it firmly. Not all rows give a size; the values are once, few, many and, for expanded clones, a class.

CDR3nt: TGTGCCAGCAGCTTAGTAGGTCAAGGGGAGCTGTTTTTT
CDR3aa: CASSLVGQGELFF
v_gene: TRBV7-9
d_gene: NA
abundance: NA
j_gene: TRBJ2-2

CDR3nt: TGTGCCAGCAGCTTAGCAGGTGAAGCTTTCTTT
CDR3aa: CASSLAGEAFF
v_gene: TRBV11-2
d_gene: NA
abundance: NA
j_gene: TRBJ1-1

CDR3nt: TGTGCCAGCAGCCTGCTAGCGGGAGGACCCGGGGAGCTGTTTTTT
CDR3aa: CASSLLAGGPGELFF
v_gene: TRBV11-3
d_gene: TRBD2
abundance: once
j_gene: TRBJ2-2

CDR3nt: TGTGCCTGGAGTCTGACAGGGATCTACACTGAAGCTTTCTTT
CDR3aa: CAWSLTGIYTEAFF
v_gene: TRBV30
d_gene: TRBD1
abundance: once
j_gene: TRBJ1-1

CDR3nt: TGTGCCAGCAGCCGCCCCCGGGACTCTAATGAGCAGTTCTTC
CDR3aa: CASSRPRDSNEQFF
v_gene: TRBV14
d_gene: NA
abundance: NA
j_gene: TRBJ2-1

CDR3nt: TGTGCCAGCAGCTTACAGGGGATAGAGTATCAGCCCCAGCATTTT
CDR3aa: CASSLQGIEYQPQHF
v_gene: TRBV7-2
d_gene: NA
abundance: once
j_gene: TRBJ1-5

CDR3nt: TGTGCCTGGAGTCACCCGGACAGGGGGTTCTATGGCTACACCTTC
CDR3aa: CAWSHPDRGFYGYTF
v_gene: TRBV30
d_gene: TRBD1
abundance: NA
j_gene: TRBJ1-2

CDR3nt: TGTGCCAGCAGCCTCCCGGGACTAGCGGGACCCTCGAACACCGGGGAGCTGTTTTTT
CDR3aa: CASSLPGLAGPSNTGELFF
v_gene: TRBV7-2
d_gene: TRBD2
abundance: NA
j_gene: TRBJ2-2

CDR3nt: TGCGCCAGCAGCTTTGCCTCAGACAACAATGAGCAGTTCTTC
CDR3aa: CASSFASDNNEQFF
v_gene: TRBV5-1
d_gene: NA
abundance: NA
j_gene: TRBJ2-1

CDR3nt: TGTGCCAGCTCACCCTACCTGACAGAGAGCTCCTACAATGAGCAGTTCTTC
CDR3aa: CASSPYLTESSYNEQFF
v_gene: TRBV18
d_gene: NA
abundance: NA
j_gene: TRBJ2-1

CDR3nt: TGTGCCAGCAGGACCTGGGAAGGAAACACCATATATTTT
CDR3aa: CASRTWEGNTIYF
v_gene: TRBV28
d_gene: NA
abundance: NA
j_gene: TRBJ1-3

CDR3nt: TGCAGCGCCGGTGGGGCAGGAGGAGCTGAAGCTTTCTTT
CDR3aa: CSAGGAGGAEAFF
v_gene: TRBV29-1
d_gene: NA
abundance: few
j_gene: TRBJ1-1

CDR3nt: TGCGCCAGCAGCTTGGTGGGTCGTGGTAATGAGCAGTTCTTC
CDR3aa: CASSLVGRGNEQFF
v_gene: TRBV5-1
d_gene: NA
abundance: NA
j_gene: TRBJ2-1

CDR3nt: TGCGCCAGCAGCTTGGTTTCTAGCGGGAGAAAGGAGCAGTTCTTC
CDR3aa: CASSLVSSGRKEQFF
v_gene: TRBV5-1
d_gene: TRBD2
abundance: NA
j_gene: TRBJ2-1

CDR3nt: TGTGCCAGCAGACGGGACAGAGGAGGAGGCTCACCCCTCCACTTT
CDR3aa: CASRRDRGGGSPLHF
v_gene: TRBV28
d_gene: TRBD1
abundance: NA
j_gene: TRBJ1-6

CDR3nt: TGTGCCAGCAGCTATAACCGCGCGAATTACAATGAGCAGTTCTTC
CDR3aa: CASSYNRANYNEQFF
v_gene: TRBV7-3
d_gene: NA
abundance: NA
j_gene: TRBJ2-1

CDR3nt: TGTGCCAGCAGACTCGACTTGAACTATGGCTACACCTTC
CDR3aa: CASRLDLNYGYTF
v_gene: TRBV6-6
d_gene: NA
abundance: NA
j_gene: TRBJ1-2

CDR3nt: TGTGCCAGCAGCTTTGAGCAGGGCCCCTACGAGCAGTACTTC
CDR3aa: CASSFEQGPYEQYF
v_gene: TRBV7-9
d_gene: NA
abundance: NA
j_gene: TRBJ2-7

CDR3nt: TGTGCCAGCAGCGTAGAAGGGGGTGAGACCGGGGAGCTGTTTTTT
CDR3aa: CASSVEGGETGELFF
v_gene: TRBV9
d_gene: NA
abundance: NA
j_gene: TRBJ2-2

CDR3nt: TGTGCCAGCAGTTTACCCCGGACAGGACCTTTAAACTATGGCTACACCTTC
CDR3aa: CASSLPRTGPLNYGYTF
v_gene: TRBV28
d_gene: TRBD1
abundance: NA
j_gene: TRBJ1-2

CDR3nt: TGTGCCAGCAGCTTCGGTAGAGGGAACTATGGCTACACCTTC
CDR3aa: CASSFGRGNYGYTF
v_gene: TRBV7-2
d_gene: NA
abundance: NA
j_gene: TRBJ1-2

CDR3nt: TGTGCCAGCAGCTTGCCCCCGGCAGGGACCTACGAGCAGTACTTC
CDR3aa: CASSLPPAGTYEQYF
v_gene: TRBV5-6
d_gene: NA
abundance: NA
j_gene: TRBJ2-7

CDR3nt: TGTGCCAGCAGTCCAACCGGGTTCCAGACCCAGTACTTC
CDR3aa: CASSPTGFQTQYF
v_gene: TRBV6-6
d_gene: NA
abundance: NA
j_gene: TRBJ2-5

CDR3nt: TGTGCCAGCAGTGCCCCCGGCGGGGGTAAGACTGAAGCTTTCTTT
CDR3aa: CASSAPGGGKTEAFF
v_gene: TRBV6-1
d_gene: NA
abundance: NA
j_gene: TRBJ1-1

CDR3nt: TGCGCCAGCAGTGATTCCAGTTCGGATGGCTACACCTTC
CDR3aa: CASSDSSSDGYTF
v_gene: TRBV10-1
d_gene: NA
abundance: NA
j_gene: TRBJ1-2

CDR3nt: TGTGCCTCGGGGCAGGGAAGGGCTCACACTGAAGCTTTCTTT
CDR3aa: CASGQGRAHTEAFF
v_gene: TRBV30
d_gene: NA
abundance: few
j_gene: TRBJ1-1

CDR3nt: TGTGCCAGTAGTATTAGGGGGCGTTCCATGAACACTGAAGCTTTCTTT
CDR3aa: CASSIRGRSMNTEAFF
v_gene: TRBV19
d_gene: TRBD1
abundance: NA
j_gene: TRBJ1-1

CDR3nt: TGTGCCAGCAGTTTATTTCAGGGACGCGGCTACACCTTC
CDR3aa: CASSLFQGRGYTF
v_gene: TRBV27
d_gene: NA
abundance: NA
j_gene: TRBJ1-2

CDR3nt: TGTGCCAGCAGCTTCAGGGCAGACCAGTACTTC
CDR3aa: CASSFRADQYF
v_gene: TRBV5-6
d_gene: NA
abundance: NA
j_gene: TRBJ2-5

CDR3nt: TGTGCCAGCAGCTTTCAAAAGGATACGCAGTATTTT
CDR3aa: CASSFQKDTQYF
v_gene: TRBV7-8
d_gene: NA
abundance: NA
j_gene: TRBJ2-3

CDR3nt: TGCAGTGCCCTGAACGTCTCGACCCAGTACTTC
CDR3aa: CSALNVSTQYF
v_gene: TRBV20-1
d_gene: NA
abundance: NA
j_gene: TRBJ2-5

CDR3nt: TGTGCCAGCAGCCCGGAGAAGGGGGCGCAGTATTTT
CDR3aa: CASSPEKGAQYF
v_gene: TRBV7-9
d_gene: NA
abundance: NA
j_gene: TRBJ2-3

CDR3nt: TGTGCCAGCAAGGCAGGGACGGCGTATGGCTACACCTTC
CDR3aa: CASKAGTAYGYTF
v_gene: TRBV6-5
d_gene: NA
abundance: few
j_gene: TRBJ1-2

CDR3nt: TGTGCCAGCAGCCCCCCCACAGGGAACAACGTCCTGACTTTC
CDR3aa: CASSPPTGNNVLTF
v_gene: TRBV5-5
d_gene: NA
abundance: once
j_gene: TRBJ2-6

CDR3nt: TGTGCCAGCAGCTTAGTAGGGACTAGCGGATACAATGAGCAGTTCTTC
CDR3aa: CASSLVGTSGYNEQFF
v_gene: TRBV7-3
d_gene: TRBD2
abundance: NA
j_gene: TRBJ2-1

CDR3nt: TGTGCCAGCAGAAAACATAGCACAGATACGCAGTATTTT
CDR3aa: CASRKHSTDTQYF
v_gene: TRBV6-6
d_gene: NA
abundance: NA
j_gene: TRBJ2-3

CDR3nt: TGTGCCAGCAGTCTAGCGGGAGGGGGGGCAGATACGCAGTATTTT
CDR3aa: CASSLAGGGADTQYF
v_gene: TRBV28
d_gene: TRBD2
abundance: NA
j_gene: TRBJ2-3

CDR3nt: TGTGCCAGCAATTCGGGACAGGGGGTGAACACTGAAGCTTTCTTT
CDR3aa: CASNSGQGVNTEAFF
v_gene: TRBV14
d_gene: TRBD1
abundance: NA
j_gene: TRBJ1-1

CDR3nt: TGTGCCAGCAGCCCCCAGGGGGCCGCCTTGCCGTTCTTC
CDR3aa: CASSPQGAALPFF
v_gene: TRBV6-6
d_gene: TRBD1
abundance: NA
j_gene: TRBJ2-1

CDR3nt: TGTGCCAGCAGTCAAGGGGACTTCAATGAGCAGTTCTTC
CDR3aa: CASSQGDFNEQFF
v_gene: TRBV4-2
d_gene: NA
abundance: NA
j_gene: TRBJ2-1

CDR3nt: TGTGCCAGCAGTACTGGTAACTACGAGCAGTACTTC
CDR3aa: CASSTGNYEQYF
v_gene: TRBV27
d_gene: NA
abundance: NA
j_gene: TRBJ2-7

CDR3nt: TGTGCCAGCAGCTTAGAGGGGCGGGAGACCCAGTACTTC
CDR3aa: CASSLEGRETQYF
v_gene: TRBV7-9
d_gene: NA
abundance: NA
j_gene: TRBJ2-5

CDR3nt: TGTGCCAGCAGCTCCGGGACAGGGTCGGTAAATGAGCAGTTCTTC
CDR3aa: CASSSGTGSVNEQFF
v_gene: TRBV11-2
d_gene: TRBD1
abundance: NA
j_gene: TRBJ2-1

CDR3nt: TGTGCCAGCAGTTTAAAAAGAGGGGGTGCCTATGGCTACACCTTC
CDR3aa: CASSLKRGGAYGYTF
v_gene: TRBV27
d_gene: NA
abundance: NA
j_gene: TRBJ1-2

CDR3nt: TGTGCCAGCAGGCCCACTGGGACTGCCGTTCCCGTCTTC
CDR3aa: CASRPTGTAVPVF
v_gene: TRBV5-6
d_gene: NA
abundance: NA
j_gene: TRBJ2-1

CDR3nt: TGTGCCAGCAGCTTCCCGACAGGATCCACTGAAGCTTTCTTT
CDR3aa: CASSFPTGSTEAFF
v_gene: TRBV7-9
d_gene: NA
abundance: NA
j_gene: TRBJ1-1

CDR3nt: TGTGCCAGCTCACCGGACGGGGCCTACGAGCAGTACTTC
CDR3aa: CASSPDGAYEQYF
v_gene: TRBV18
d_gene: NA
abundance: NA
j_gene: TRBJ2-7

CDR3nt: TGCAGCGTTGAAGAGAGACTAGCGGACTCCTACAATGAGCAGTTCTTC
CDR3aa: CSVEERLADSYNEQFF
v_gene: TRBV29-1
d_gene: TRBD2
abundance: NA
j_gene: TRBJ2-1

CDR3nt: TGTGCCAGCAGCTCCGCCGACAGGAGCGGTCTCGACGAGCAGTACTTC
CDR3aa: CASSSADRSGLDEQYF
v_gene: TRBV7-9
d_gene: NA
abundance: NA
j_gene: TRBJ2-7

CDR3nt: TGTGCCAGCAGCTTAGATCGGGGGACTAGCGTAGCCAAAAACATTCAGTACTTC
CDR3aa: CASSLDRGTSVAKNIQYF
v_gene: TRBV11-2
d_gene: TRBD2
abundance: NA
j_gene: TRBJ2-4

CDR3nt: TGTGCCAGCTCGCCTGGGGGGGTGGGGAACACTGAAGCTTTCTTT
CDR3aa: CASSPGGVGNTEAFF
v_gene: TRBV18
d_gene: NA
abundance: NA
j_gene: TRBJ1-1

CDR3nt: TGCGCCAGCAGCTTCCTGAGGGGGACCGGGGAGCTGTTTTTT
CDR3aa: CASSFLRGTGELFF
v_gene: TRBV5-1
d_gene: NA
abundance: NA
j_gene: TRBJ2-2

CDR3nt: TGTGCCAGCAGCGCCGAATATGGGGGAAGCAGAGAAGCTTTCTTT
CDR3aa: CASSAEYGGSREAFF
v_gene: TRBV11-2
d_gene: NA
abundance: NA
j_gene: TRBJ1-1